Below, 9 T cell receptor beta chains from the same sample are listed, as sequenced in a study of cytomegalovirus exposure and HLA in healthy donors. Primers: 60 Vbeta forward and 13 Jbeta reverse. Assay: immunoSEQ multiplex PCR; the TCRdb copy retains only in-frame clones and omits some. The sample shows under 200,000 clones, 68% of them seen only once. Sequenced: PBMCs. Every receptor here comes from a middle-aged man in good health and CMV-seronegative.

The table lists this clone with a count of one. The chain uses TRBV6-5 and TRBJ2-3; no reliable D call. CDR1 and CDR2 (germline): MNHEY, SVGAGI. V was clipped by 0 bases and J by 11 bases, with 9 bases between them. The CDR3 length is 12 residues. The CDR3 loop reads CASSYSSGRQYF. CDR3 DNA sequence: TGTGCCAGCAGTTACTCTTCAGGAAGGCAGTATTTT.

A few counts support this clone. The V gene is TRBV27, the J gene TRBJ1-1, with D tentatively TRBD1 (6 bases). In germline, CDR1 is MNHEY, CDR2 SMNVEV (reference sequence). There are 17 residues in the CDR3. V lost 6 bases and J 0 bases, leaving 20 bases between the germline ends. Here the CDR3 DNA reads TGTGCCAGCAGCCGATTTGGGGGCGCAGGGTTGAACACTGAAGCTTTCTTT. Translated: CASSRFGGAGLNTEAFF.

The chain employs TRBV4-1 and TRBJ1-3; D unresolved. V gave up 8 bases and J gave up 4 bases, with 9 bases separating them. The CDR3 totals 12 residues. The V gene's germline CDR1 is MGHRA and CDR2 YSYEKL. The CDR3 here is CASGSAGNTIYF. DNA of the CDR3: TGCGCCAGCGGCAGCGCCGGAAACACCATATATTTT.

There are a few counts of this clone. The chain is built from TRBV29-1 and TRBJ1-4; 8 bases align to TRBD1. V dropped 6 bases and J dropped 4; count of bases not matched to a gene: 10. The V gene's germline CDR1 is SQVTM and CDR2 ANQGSEA. The CDR3 loop spans 15 amino acids. The CDR3 protein is CSVAETGVVNEKLFF. The CDR3 DNA is TGCAGCGTCGCCGAGACAGGGGTTGTTAATGAAAAACTGTTTTTT.

V gene TRBV9 combines with J gene TRBJ2-3; 7 positions agree with TRBD2. The trim removed 0 bases at V and 2 bases at J, leaving 9 bases unmatched. This CDR3 is built from 17 residues. Germline CDR1 and CDR2: SGDLS and YYNGEE. This CDR3 is CASSVVASGFNTDTQYF. The CDR3 DNA follows: TGTGCCAGCAGCGTAGTGGCTAGCGGATTCAACACAGATACGCAGTATTTT.

The chain combines TRBV9 with TRBJ1-6, with D unclear. This CDR3 has 15 amino acids. V was clipped by 0 bases and J by 7 bases, with 11 bases between them. Germline lookup yields CDR1 SGDLS and CDR2 YYNGEE. The CDR3 DNA is TGTGCCAGCAGCGTAGCGGGGATGTGGAATTCACCCCTCCACTTT. Translated: CASSVAGMWNSPLHF.

The rearrangement joins TRBV25-1 to TRBJ2-7; tentative D call: TRBD1 (6 bases). The CDR3 is 15 residues long. Trimming pared 6 bases from V and 5 bases from J, leaving 20 bases between. CDR1 is MGHDK and CDR2 is SYGVNS in the germline V gene. The DNA of the CDR3 is TGTGCCAGCAGCCTAAAACAGGGACCCCTTGACGAGCAGTACTTC. This gives the protein CASSLKQGPLDEQYF.

The rearrangement joins TRBV5-1 to TRBJ2-1; 8 bases fit TRBD2. The CDR3 has 15 amino acids. CDR1 is SGHRS and CDR2 is YFSETQ in the germline V gene. V trimming: 3 bases; J trimming: 5 bases; junction bases outside the gene matches: 7. CDR3 residues: CASSSGGAGNNEQFF. The DNA of the CDR3 is TGCGCCAGCAGCTCCGGGGGGGCTGGGAACAATGAGCAGTTCTTC.

This clone has a handful of counts. This chain links TRBV5-6 with TRBJ1-2, with 7 bases lining up with TRBD1. The V gene's germline CDR1 is SGHDT and CDR2 YYEEEE. The CDR3 extends over 12 amino acids. V lost 4 bases and J lost 12; bases outside the gene matches: 9. The CDR3, as DNA: TGTGCCAGCAGCCCACCGGGACAGTCCAACACCTTC. It is translated as CASSPPGQSNTF.